This T cell receptor (beta chain) was profiled in a study of cytomegalovirus exposure and HLA in healthy donors. Vbeta (60) and Jbeta (13) primers were used in the PCR. Profiled with immunoSEQ multiplex PCR; TCRdb holds only in-frame clones, not every one. Its clone listing holds around 120,000 clones. Notes on this clone: Its antigen is as yet unknown.

Study-wide findings and caveats: Information on immune exposure was restricted to one variable (CMV serostatus). From TCR beta sequences, most subjects' HLA-A and HLA-B alleles were reportedly predicted accurately. Sequencing likely produced, as an artifact, a cluster of highly shared sequence variants. Trimming of TCR beta V- and J-genes showed a link, identified in a later analysis, to a missense DCLRE1C variant.

V lost 1 base to trimming and J lost 8 bases, with 12 bases between them. Germline V gene data show CDR1 as SGHDT and CDR2 as YYEEEE. The CDR3 contains 13 residues. The sequenced sample was PBMCs. The V gene is TRBV5-6, the J gene TRBJ1-2; D is possibly TRBD1 (5 bases). The sequence was obtained from a man aged 18 to 35 in good health and CMV-seronegative. In DNA form, the CDR3 reads TGTGCCAGCAGCTTGAAAGGGGCCTGGGGCTACACCTTC. Amino acid sequence: CASSLKGAWGYTF.